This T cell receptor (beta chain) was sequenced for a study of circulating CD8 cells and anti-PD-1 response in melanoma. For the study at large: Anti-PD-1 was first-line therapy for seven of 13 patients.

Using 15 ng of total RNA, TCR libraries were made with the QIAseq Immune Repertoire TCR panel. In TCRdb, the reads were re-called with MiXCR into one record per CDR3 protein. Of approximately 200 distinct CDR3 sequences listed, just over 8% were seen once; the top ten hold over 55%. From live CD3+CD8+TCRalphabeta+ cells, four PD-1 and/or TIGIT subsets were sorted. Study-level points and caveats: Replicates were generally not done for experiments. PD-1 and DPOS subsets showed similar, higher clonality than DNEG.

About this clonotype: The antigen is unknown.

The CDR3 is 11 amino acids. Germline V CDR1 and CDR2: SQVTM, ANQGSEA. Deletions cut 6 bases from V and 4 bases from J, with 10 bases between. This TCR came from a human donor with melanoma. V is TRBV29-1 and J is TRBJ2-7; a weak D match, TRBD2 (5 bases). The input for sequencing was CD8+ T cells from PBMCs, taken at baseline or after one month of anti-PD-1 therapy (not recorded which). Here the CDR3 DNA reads TGCAGCGTCCAAAGAGGGTACGAGCAGTACTTC. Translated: CSVQRGYEQYF.